These 4 T cell receptor beta chains share one sample of origin, sequenced in a study of shared clonotypes between healthy human individuals. The protocol was immunoSEQ multiplex PCR, while the TCRdb copy is restricted to in-frame clones and leaves out a portion. The sample carries approximately 1.5 million clones, around 98% recorded once. Sequenced material: naive CD4+ T cells sorted from blood. The subset denotes: CD45RA+ positively selected. The receptors shown here come from a man between 25 and 39 years old in good health.

This clone was seen once. V usage is TRBV5-1 and J usage is TRBJ2-5; 9 positions match TRBD2. The germline gives CDR1 SGHRS, CDR2 YFSETQ. Trimming removed 0 bases from V and 4 bases from J; junction bases left unmatched: 7. CDR3 size: 16 residues. CDR3 region: CASSLGVAGEGETQYF. The CDR3, as DNA: TGCGCCAGCAGCTTGGGGGTAGCGGGAGAGGGAGAGACCCAGTACTTC.

This rearrangement joins TRBV7-2 to TRBJ1-1, with unresolved D. Trimming removed 1 base from V and 1 base from J, with 10 bases in between. Germline V gene lookup returns CDR1 SGHTA and CDR2 FQGNSA. CDR3 length: 15 residues. CDR3: CASSLGMVQNTEAFF. CDR3 nucleotide sequence: TGTGCCAGCAGCTTAGGGATGGTCCAGAACACTGAAGCTTTCTTT. The full variable domain, in which reference TRBV7-2 and TRBJ1-1 provide the parts outside the CDR3, is GAGVSQSPSNKVTEKGKDVELRCDPISGHTALYWYRQSLGQGLEFLIYFQGNSAPDKSGLPSDRFSAERTGGSVSTLTIQRTQQEDSAVYLCASSLGMVQNTEAFFGQGTRLTVV.

This sequence joins TRBV29-1 and TRBJ2-1, with TRBD2 matching 10 bases. The V and J ends lost 7 bases and 0 bases, in that order; junction bases with no gene match: 3. The CDR3 spans 14 residues. The germline V gene has CDR1 SQVTM and CDR2 ANQGSEA. CDR3 sequence: CSGSSGSSYNEQFF. The DNA for the CDR3 is TGCAGCGGGTCTAGCGGGAGCTCCTACAATGAGCAGTTCTTC.

The chain uses TRBV28 and TRBJ1-2; unclear D gene. V gave up 5 bases and J gave up 4 bases, with 11 bases separating them. CDR1 and CDR2 from the germline V gene are MDHEN and SYDVKM. This CDR3 is 13 amino acids long. The CDR3 DNA follows: TGTGCCAGCAGTGCCCAGGAGGGCTATGGCTACACCTTC. Its translation is CASSAQEGYGYTF.